The source of this TCR beta chain is a study of OX40 agonist ivuxolimab in advanced cancers. Study results and caveats: Partial responders at 0.1-3.0 mg/kg had among the lowest clonal expansion. Researchers did not establish what antigens the expanded peripheral T cells target. Among T cells, CD8+ cells averaged more expanded clones than CD4+ cells.

The protocol was immunoSEQ multiplex PCR, while the TCRdb copy is restricted to in-frame clones and leaves out a portion. The data hold around 65,000 clones, with more than 85% observed a single time. For this clone: No antigen is known for it.

Germline CDR1 SGHNT, CDR2 YYREEE (reference sequence). V gave up 4 bases and J gave up 5 bases, with 15 bases separating them. CDR3 size: 14 residues. This chain connects TRBV5-4 to TRBJ2-5; no clear D. The TCR was taken from an adult with an advanced solid tumor such as melanoma, head and neck, liver or kidney cancer. The sequencing here drew on CD4+ or CD8+ T cells sorted from blood, taken in a trial of the OX40 agonist ivuxolimab. DNA for the CDR3: TGTGCCAGCAGCCCACGATTAGTACAGGAGACCCAGTACTTC. Translated, it gives CASSPRLVQETQYF.